The 19 T cell receptor beta chains given below trace back to one sample, sequenced in a study of T cell repertoires in cytomegalovirus infection (dated by TCRdb to about 2019). What these receptors recognize is not known. The treatment or condition label on this specimen signifies: in vitro stimulation with specific CMV peptide epitopes to enrich CMV-specific T cells. These reads were obtained on an Illumina HiSeq 1500. Using fastp trimming at Q25 and MiXCR clonotype assembly, TCRdb reanalyzed the public sequencing data and kept in-frame beta chains. Rows matching on CDR3 protein sequence are summarized as one entry with the most common DNA and genes. The sample table shows about 770,000 distinct CDR3 sequences, and almost 30% are seen once. The ten largest account for about 12% of the sample. This specimen was cultured CD8+ T cells from PBMCs, taken from culture after CMV antigen stimulation. The receptors were sampled from a human donor in good health (CMV status not recorded). Some clones in this sample may be carry-over from other donors' samples.

This clonotype appeared a few times. This sequence joins TRBV6-5 and TRBJ1-5; TRBD1 aligns across 11 bases. Germline lookup yields CDR1 MNHEY and CDR2 SVGAGI. The ends lost 6 bases at V and 1 base at J; junction bases unmatched: 8. This CDR3 spans 17 amino acids. DNA for the CDR3: TGTGCCAGCAGGAAAGGACAGGGGGCGCGGAGCAATCAGCCCCAGCATTTT. Translation gives CASRKGQGARSNQPQHF.

This clonotype was counted only a few times. The chain employs TRBV4-2 and TRBJ1-2, with 7 bases that match TRBD1. The germline V gene encodes CDR1 LGHNA and CDR2 YNFKEQ. The V and J ends lost 1 base and 3 bases, in that order; junction bases with no gene match: 5. CDR3 length: 15 residues. This CDR3 is CASSQGGGGDYGYTF. CDR3 sequence (DNA): TGTGCCAGCAGCCAAGGGGGAGGGGGCGACTATGGCTACACCTTC.

This chain uses TRBV6-1 with TRBJ1-5; D uncertain. CDR3 size: 16 residues. The germline CDR1 and CDR2 sequences are MNHNS and SASEGT. V was cut by 7 bases and J by 2 bases, with 18 bases left in between. The CDR3 region has the DNA TGTGCCAGCACCAACGCGGCGGCTTTTGGCAATCAGCCCCAGCATTTT. It encodes CASTNAAAFGNQPQHF.

This chain joins TRBV7-3 and TRBJ2-3; weak D call: TRBD2 (6 bases). The germline gives CDR1 SGHTA, CDR2 FQGTGA. The V end was cut by 5 bases, the J end by 5 bases, with 20 bases between. This CDR3 has 16 residues. This chain's CDR3 is CASSAGLPGAGDTQYF. In nucleotides, the CDR3 is TGTGCCAGCAGCGCCGGACTACCCGGGGCGGGAGATACGCAGTATTTT. Drawing the rest from reference TRBV7-3 and TRBJ2-3, the complete variable domain is GAGVSQTPSNKVTEKGKYVELRCDPISGHTALYWYRQSLGQGPEFLIYFQGTGAADDSGLPNDRFFAVRPEGSVSTLKIQRTERGDSAVYLCASSAGLPGAGDTQYFGPGTRLTVL.

In its sample, this clonotype was seen many times. V and J are TRBV19 and TRBJ1-1, with D unclear. CDR1 and CDR2 from the germline V gene are LNHDA and SQIVND (reference sequence). The V and J ends lost 3 bases and 1 base respectively, with 3 bases between them. This CDR3 region has 12 residues. In nucleotides, the CDR3 is TGTGCCAGTAGTATTGAGAACACTGAAGCTTTCTTT. Its protein product is CASSIENTEAFF. Filled out from reference TRBV19 and TRBJ1-1, the complete variable domain reads DGGITQSPKYLFRKEGQNVTLSCEQNLNHDAMYWYRQDPGQGLRLIYYSQIVNDFQKGDIAEGYSVSREKKESFPLTVTSAQKNPTAFYLCASSIENTEAFFGQGTRLTVV.

This clonotype has only a few counts. The rearrangement uses TRBV19 and TRBJ1-5, with 8 bases lining up with TRBD1. This CDR3 has 18 residues. The V and J ends lost 3 bases and 0 bases, in that order; junction bases with no gene match: 10. Germline V CDR1 and CDR2: LNHDA, SQIVND (reference sequence). The CDR3 loop reads CASSIETGAAYSNQPQHF. For the CDR3, the DNA is TGTGCCAGTAGTATTGAGACAGGGGCCGCATATAGCAATCAGCCCCAGCATTTT.

This clonotype was picked up a small number of times. V and J are TRBV4-3 and TRBJ2-1; 11 positions match TRBD2. Germline V lookup: CDR1 LGHNA, CDR2 YSLEER. The CDR3 runs to 19 residues. J gave up 2 bases and V 1 base, and 10 bases lay outside the gene matches. The CDR3 spells CASSQGPSGGTDTYNEQFF. CDR3 coding DNA: TGCGCCAGCAGCCAAGGTCCTAGCGGGGGGACGGATACCTACAATGAGCAGTTCTTC.

At least ten counts were recorded for this clonotype. This chain links TRBV7-6 with TRBJ2-5; a weak D match, TRBD1 (5 bases). CDR1 is SGHVS and CDR2 is FNYEAQ in the germline V gene. With 5 bases removed from V and 1 base from J, the gap between germline ends came to 8 bases. The CDR3 sequence is 13 residues long. CDR3 sequence: CASSQDSQETQYF. CDR3 nucleotide sequence: TGTGCCAGCAGCCAAGACAGCCAAGAGACCCAGTACTTC.

In this sample, this clonotype turned up many times. The gene calls are TRBV19 and TRBJ2-1, with 8 bases matching TRBD2. The CDR3 runs 19 residues. V lost 10 bases and J lost 0; bases outside the gene matches: 20. Germline assignment: CDR1 LNHDA and CDR2 SQIVND (reference sequence). The CDR3 nucleotides read TGTGCCACCGCCGGGGGGGACTTCCTGAACCTCCGCTCCTACAATGAGCAGTTCTTC. It specifies CATAGGDFLNLRSYNEQFF.

V and J are TRBV20-1 and TRBJ1-2; D might be TRBD1 (6 bases). There are 12 residues in the CDR3. Germline assignment: CDR1 DFQATT and CDR2 SNEGSKA (reference sequence). V was cut by 3 bases and J by 7 bases, with 12 bases left in between. The CDR3 nucleotides are TGCAGTGCTAGGGGGGGGCCCGGTGGCTACACCTTC. Its protein is CSARGGPGGYTF.

This clonotype was observed at least ten times. This chain connects TRBV7-2 to TRBJ2-1, with TRBD1 identical over 7 bases. The CDR3 contains 14 residues. The V and J ends lost 5 bases and 6 bases, in that order; junction bases with no gene match: 7. Germline V gene data show CDR1 as SGHTA and CDR2 as FQGNSA. The CDR3 region is CASSRPGGFNEQFF. Here the CDR3 DNA reads TGTGCCAGCAGCCGACCAGGGGGTTTCAATGAGCAGTTCTTC.

The genes are TRBV27 and TRBJ2-3; 9 nucleotides line up with TRBD1. J was trimmed by 5 bases and V by 2 bases; bases with no gene match: 8. Germline-derived CDR1 and CDR2 are MNHEY and SMNVEV (reference sequence). The CDR3 extends over 16 amino acids. The CDR3 DNA reads as TGTGCCAGCAGTTTAGCCTGGACAGGGGAGCAAGATACGCAGTATTTT. Its translation is CASSLAWTGEQDTQYF.

The table lists this clonotype with many counts. The rearrangement links TRBV7-2 to TRBJ2-7; D is undetermined. Trimming left V 2 bases short and J 2 bases short, with 7 bases between. The CDR3 loop spans 13 amino acids. Germline V lookup: CDR1 SGHTA, CDR2 FQGNSA. The CDR3 coding sequence is TGTGCCAGCAGCTTATGGGCCGCCTACGAGCAGTACTTC. This sequence encodes CASSLWAAYEQYF. The variable domain in full, completed from reference TRBV7-2 and TRBJ2-7, reads GAGVSQSPSNKVTEKGKDVELRCDPISGHTALYWYRQSLGQGLEFLIYFQGNSAPDKSGLPSDRFSAERTGGSVSTLTIQRTQQEDSAVYLCASSLWAAYEQYFGPGTRLTVT.

The V call is TRBV4-2, the J call TRBJ2-2; D gene ambiguous. The CDR3 consists of 16 residues. With 1 base removed from V and 2 bases from J, the gap between germline ends came to 11 bases. Germline lookup yields CDR1 LGHNA and CDR2 YNFKEQ. DNA for the CDR3: TGTGCCAGCAGCCAAGGAGAAATAGGTAACACCGGGGAGCTGTTTTTT. Amino acids: CASSQGEIGNTGELFF.

This clonotype was recorded a few times. This chain uses TRBV12-3 or TRBV12-4 with TRBJ1-5, with D maybe TRBD1 (6 bases). Trimming took off 6 bases at V and 5 bases at J, with 14 bases between the two ends. The CDR3 contains 14 residues. CDR3 protein: CASREGGGHQPQHF. The DNA for the CDR3 is TGTGCCAGCAGGGAGGGGGGCGGCCATCAGCCCCAGCATTTT.

This clonotype was seen many times. J is TRBJ2-1 and V is TRBV4-2; TRBD2 agrees at 9 bases. The CDR3 sequence is 15 residues long. CDR1 and CDR2 (germline): LGHNA, YNFKEQ. J lost 5 bases, V lost 3 bases, and 5 bases had no gene match. CDR3 loop: CASSQGLAGNNEQFF. As DNA, the CDR3 is TGTGCCAGCAGCCAGGGACTAGCCGGGAACAATGAGCAGTTCTTC.

V and J are TRBV6-6 and TRBJ2-1; D is possibly TRBD2 (6 bases). This CDR3 contains 18 residues. Trimming stripped 0 bases from V and 8 bases from J, with 23 bases between. In germline, CDR1 is MNHNY, CDR2 SVGAGI (reference sequence). CDR3 DNA sequence: TGTGCCAGCAGTTACTCCGGGACTCCCAACAGTGCTGACGATGAGCAGTTCTTC. It is translated as CASSYSGTPNSADDEQFF.

The V call is TRBV6-6, the J call TRBJ1-6; tentative D call: TRBD1 (5 bases). The V gene's germline CDR1 is MNHNY and CDR2 SVGAGI (reference sequence). CDR3 size: 15 residues. The V gene lost 2 bases and the J gene lost 9 bases, with 14 bases spanning the gap. CDR3 bases: TGTGCCAGCAGTTACCACCCAGGGTCGAGTTCACCCCTCCACTTT. Protein sequence: CASSYHPGSSSPLHF.

The CDR3 protein is CASSHRSGELFF. DNA of the CDR3: TGTGCCAGCAGCCACAGGTCCGGGGAGCTGTTTTTT. This sequence joins TRBV6-5 and TRBJ2-2, with a tentative D call TRBD1 (5 bases). The CDR3 totals 12 residues. In germline, CDR1 is MNHEY, CDR2 SVGAGI. V shed 6 bases and J shed 6 bases, with 8 bases lying between them.